This TCR beta chain was observed in a study of blood T cell repertoires in COVID-19. As for the study in general: Both acute and convalescent COVID-19 samples were obtained from the United States, Italy and Spain. T cells, B-cell-depleted T cells, or PBMCs provided the cDNA or gDNA that served as material.

Original processing notes: Amplification with reference gene primers provided the estimates of nucleated cell counts. The data were produced by immunoSEQ multiplex PCR, yet TCRdb's version contains in-frame clones alone and is incomplete. V and J calls and clone size are given by that table; D and trimming were obtained from the DNA. The table lists about 100,000 clones, roughly 80% of them singletons, with approximately 9.6% in the top ten. Trimming cost V 6 bases and J 4 bases; bases outside gene matches: 8. CDR3 size: 15 residues. CDR1 and CDR2 (germline): SGHAT, FQNNGV. The chain employs TRBV11-2 and TRBJ2-1, with 8 positions matching TRBD2. The sequencing input was peripheral blood. The sequence was obtained from a man in his 60s with active or convalescent COVID-19. The CDR3 spells CASSPSGSRYNEQFF. The CDR3 DNA reads as TGTGCCAGCAGTCCCAGCGGGAGTAGGTACAATGAGCAGTTCTTC. The whole variable domain, remainder taken from reference TRBV11-2 and TRBJ2-1, is EAGVAQSPRYKIIEKRQSVAFWCNPISGHATLYWYQQILGQGPKLLIQFQNNGVVDDSQLPKDRFSAERLKGVDSTLKIQPAKLEDSAVYLCASSPSGSRYNEQFFGPGTRLTVL.